These T cell receptor beta chains were read from a single sample in a study of T cell responses to AZD1222 COVID-19 vaccine. Repertoires were generated with immunoSEQ multiplex PCR, while TCRdb's copy carries only in-frame clones and drops some. Found here are around 270,000 clones, approximately 94% of them singletons; the top ten hold 0.5% to 0.7%. The sample consisted of peripheral blood, taken 28 days after the second AZD1222 dose. All receptors come from an adult who received the AZD1222 COVID-19 vaccine. CDR3s include the opening cysteine and the closing phenylalanine or tryptophan. Fields, in order: D gene, clone size, V gene, J gene, CDR3 DNA, CDR3 protein. A D gene is named only where the DNA matches it firmly. Clone size appears in some rows only: once, few, many, or a class for an expanded clone.

d_call: NA; clone_size: once; v_call: TRBV11-2; j_call: TRBJ1-6; cdr3_nt: TGTGCCAGCAGCCGGGTGACCGGGCCCAAGGATTCACCCCTCCACTTT; cdr3_aa: CASSRVTGPKDSPLHF
d_call: TRBD1; clone_size: once; v_call: TRBV11-3; j_call: TRBJ2-7; cdr3_nt: TGTGCCAGCAGCTTAGGCACGACCGGGACAGGGGCCTACGAGCAGTACTTC; cdr3_aa: CASSLGTTGTGAYEQYF
d_call: NA; clone_size: once; v_call: TRBV18; j_call: TRBJ2-5; cdr3_nt: TGTGCCAGCTCACCGACCACAGAGACCCAGTACTTC; cdr3_aa: CASSPTTETQYF
d_call: NA; clone_size: NA; v_call: TRBV2; j_call: TRBJ1-5; cdr3_nt: TGTGCCAGCAGCTCAGGGGATCAGCCCCAGCATTTT; cdr3_aa: CASSSGDQPQHF
d_call: NA; clone_size: NA; v_call: TRBV12-3/TRBV12-4; j_call: TRBJ2-2; cdr3_nt: TGTGCCAGCAGTTTAATTTCCGGGGAGCTGTTTTTT; cdr3_aa: CASSLISGELFF
d_call: TRBD2; clone_size: NA; v_call: TRBV4-2; j_call: TRBJ2-4; cdr3_nt: TGTGCCAGCAGCCAAGGACTCTCGGGGGGGAACATTCAGTACTTC; cdr3_aa: CASSQGLSGGNIQYF
d_call: TRBD1; clone_size: NA; v_call: TRBV4-2; j_call: TRBJ1-2; cdr3_nt: TGTGCCAGCAGCCAACGATTGACAGGGGAGGAGAACTATGGCTACACCTTC; cdr3_aa: CASSQRLTGEENYGYTF
d_call: NA; clone_size: few; v_call: TRBV7-9; j_call: TRBJ1-3; cdr3_nt: TGTGCCAGCAGGCCCCTGGGGGGCTCTGGAAACACCATATATTTT; cdr3_aa: CASRPLGGSGNTIYF
d_call: NA; clone_size: NA; v_call: TRBV27; j_call: TRBJ2-7; cdr3_nt: TGTGCCAGCAGTTTCTCCGCCAAGGCCCGCGAGCAGTACTTC; cdr3_aa: CASSFSAKAREQYF
d_call: NA; clone_size: NA; v_call: TRBV11-2; j_call: TRBJ2-1; cdr3_nt: TGTGCCAGCCGAGGGGGAATATACAATGAGCAGTTCTTC; cdr3_aa: CASRGGIYNEQFF
d_call: NA; clone_size: NA; v_call: TRBV6-5; j_call: TRBJ1-4; cdr3_nt: TGTGCCAGCAGTCGACAGAGGAGCGAAAAACTGTTTTTT; cdr3_aa: CASSRQRSEKLFF
d_call: TRBD1; clone_size: few; v_call: TRBV15; j_call: TRBJ1-2; cdr3_nt: TGTGCCACCAGCAGAGAGACCGGGACAGGGCAAAACACCTTC; cdr3_aa: CATSRETGTGQNTF
d_call: NA; clone_size: NA; v_call: TRBV2; j_call: TRBJ1-1; cdr3_nt: TGTGCCAGCAGTGATTTAGAGAACACTGAAGCTTTCTTT; cdr3_aa: CASSDLENTEAFF
d_call: NA; clone_size: NA; v_call: TRBV2; j_call: TRBJ1-5; cdr3_nt: TGTGCCAGCAGTGATGAGGTTCGACAGTATAGCAATCAGCCCCAGCATTTT; cdr3_aa: CASSDEVRQYSNQPQHF
d_call: NA; clone_size: NA; v_call: TRBV3-1/TRBV3-2; j_call: TRBJ2-2; cdr3_nt: TGTGCCAGCAGCCAAGTTAATGGCAGGGGGGCCGGGGAGCTGTTTTTT; cdr3_aa: CASSQVNGRGAGELFF
d_call: TRBD1; clone_size: NA; v_call: TRBV2; j_call: TRBJ1-2; cdr3_nt: TGTGCCAGCAGTCCCAGGGGGCTCGCGAACTATGGCTACACCTTC; cdr3_aa: CASSPRGLANYGYTF
d_call: NA; clone_size: NA; v_call: TRBV18; j_call: TRBJ1-3; cdr3_nt: TGTGCCAGCTCACCACCGGAGACCTCTGGAAACACCATATATTTT; cdr3_aa: CASSPPETSGNTIYF
d_call: TRBD2; clone_size: NA; v_call: TRBV10-3; j_call: TRBJ2-7; cdr3_nt: TGTGCCATCAGTTCCTCGGGGCGACTAGCGGGATACTACGAGCAGTACTTC; cdr3_aa: CAISSSGRLAGYYEQYF
d_call: NA; clone_size: few; v_call: TRBV19; j_call: TRBJ1-5; cdr3_nt: TGTGCCAGTACCCCGCCCGGGGGAACCCAGCATTTT; cdr3_aa: CASTPPGGTQHF
d_call: NA; clone_size: NA; v_call: TRBV12-3/TRBV12-4; j_call: TRBJ2-1; cdr3_nt: TGTGCCAGCAGCCTGGCCGATGAGCAGTTCTTC; cdr3_aa: CASSLADEQFF
d_call: NA; clone_size: NA; v_call: TRBV11-2; j_call: TRBJ1-3; cdr3_nt: TGTGCCAGCAGCTTAGACGGATCTGGAAACACCATATATTTT; cdr3_aa: CASSLDGSGNTIYF
d_call: NA; clone_size: once; v_call: TRBV18; j_call: TRBJ1-2; cdr3_nt: TGTGCCAGCTCACCCGCAGGGTACTATGGCTACACCTTC; cdr3_aa: CASSPAGYYGYTF
d_call: NA; clone_size: NA; v_call: TRBV6-5; j_call: TRBJ2-5; cdr3_nt: TGTGCCAGCAGTAACCTAGAAGTCTTGGAGACCCAGTACTTC; cdr3_aa: CASSNLEVLETQYF
d_call: NA; clone_size: NA; v_call: TRBV28; j_call: TRBJ1-5; cdr3_nt: TGTGCCAGCAGTTTACGCCTGGGGCGGCCCCAGCATTTT; cdr3_aa: CASSLRLGRPQHF
d_call: NA; clone_size: once; v_call: TRBV6-5; j_call: TRBJ2-3; cdr3_nt: TGTGCCAGCAGGAATAGGGATACGCAGTATTTT; cdr3_aa: CASRNRDTQYF
d_call: TRBD1; clone_size: once; v_call: TRBV6-5; j_call: TRBJ1-1; cdr3_nt: TGTGCCAGCGACGAGGGGGCATGGACTGAAGCTTTCTTT; cdr3_aa: CASDEGAWTEAFF
d_call: TRBD1; clone_size: NA; v_call: TRBV2; j_call: TRBJ1-1; cdr3_nt: TGTGCCAGCAGTGCAAGGGGGCGGATAACCCTGAACACTGAAGCTTTCTTT; cdr3_aa: CASSARGRITLNTEAFF
d_call: NA; clone_size: NA; v_call: TRBV6-6; j_call: TRBJ1-4; cdr3_nt: TGTGCCAGCACCCCCGGGCAGGGATGGAATGAAAAACTGTTTTTT; cdr3_aa: CASTPGQGWNEKLFF
d_call: TRBD1; clone_size: NA; v_call: TRBV3-1/TRBV3-2; j_call: TRBJ2-1; cdr3_nt: TGTGCCAGCAGCCAATCGACAGGGACCTACAATGAGCAGTTCTTC; cdr3_aa: CASSQSTGTYNEQFF